A single sample gave rise to the 20 T cell receptor beta chains below, sequenced in a study of cytomegalovirus exposure and HLA in healthy donors. PCR primers comprised 60 Vbeta and 13 Jbeta primers. Repertoires were generated with immunoSEQ multiplex PCR, while TCRdb's copy carries only in-frame clones and drops some. The sample has some 250,000 clones; about 81% are singletons. The sequenced material came from PBMCs. The receptors here all came from a woman aged 40 to 49 in good health and CMV-seropositive.

Concerning this clone: The junction and the germline gene differ at one end; a read error may be behind it. The J gene is TRBJ2-1, the V gene TRBV7-9; 7 bases map to TRBD2. CDR1 SEHNR and CDR2 FQNEAQ come from the germline V gene (reference sequence). The length of the CDR3 is 15 residues. The CDR3 spells CSSSLVGLGLGEQFF. The CDR3 DNA sequence: TGTTCCAGCAGCTTAGTAGGACTAGGGTTAGGTGAGCAGTTCTTC.

The chain has TRBV19 and TRBJ2-7; D is perhaps TRBD1 (6 bases). CDR1 and CDR2 (germline): LNHDA, SQIVND (reference sequence). The CDR3 spans 16 residues. V lost 6 bases to trimming and J lost 3 bases, with 21 bases between them. The CDR3 bases are TGTGCCAGTAGCGACGTACCAGGGGAGCCGTTCTACGAGCAGTACTTC. It encodes CASSDVPGEPFYEQYF.

This chain joins TRBV4-2 and TRBJ1-4, with D possibly being TRBD1 (6 bases). Trimming removed 3 bases at V and 5 bases at J, with 13 bases between. The germline CDR1 and CDR2 sequences are LGHNA and YNFKEQ. The CDR3 covers 15 residues. The CDR3 DNA reads as TGTGCCAGCAGCCAGGAAGGACAGACGAATGAAAAACTGTTTTTT. Translated, it gives CASSQEGQTNEKLFF.

J is TRBJ2-2 and V is TRBV6-5; no clear D gene. With 5 bases removed from V and 1 base from J, the gap between germline ends came to 5 bases. Germline V lookup: CDR1 MNHEY, CDR2 SVGAGI. The CDR3 is 13 amino acids. As DNA, the CDR3 is TGTGCCAGCAGTACGGTGAACACCGGGGAGCTGTTTTTT. Its translation is CASSTVNTGELFF.

The chain is built from TRBV5-1 and TRBJ2-5; D is ambiguous. The end of the DNA is better explained by TRBJ2-7, so the J call may be wrong. The CDR3 is made up of 18 amino acids. Germline CDR1 is SGHRS and CDR2 is YFSETQ. The CDR3 is CASSGQVSIGLSSYEQYF. CDR3 coding DNA: TGCGCCAGCAGCGGCCAGGTGTCAATCGGATTGAGCTCCTACGAGCAGTACTTC.

This rearrangement joins TRBV29-1 to TRBJ1-4, with a weak D call TRBD1 (5 bases). CDR1 and CDR2 from the germline V gene are SQVTM and ANQGSEA. The ends were cut back, 4 bases at V and 8 bases at J, with 23 bases in the middle. The CDR3 is 16 residues long. CDR3 sequence: CSVAVTGGLIREKLFF. The CDR3 DNA follows: TGCAGCGTTGCGGTAACGGGGGGTCTTATCAGGGAAAAACTGTTTTTT.

This chain joins TRBV6-5 and TRBJ2-2, with unresolved D. The V end was cut by 2 bases, the J end by 3 bases, with 4 bases between. This CDR3 region has 13 residues. Germline-derived CDR1 and CDR2 are MNHEY and SVGAGI. This chain's CDR3 is CASSYIYTGELFF. As DNA, the CDR3 is TGTGCCAGCAGTTACATCTACACCGGGGAGCTGTTTTTT.

The genes are TRBV11-3 and TRBJ1-1; 7 positions agree with TRBD1. V lost 3 bases and J lost 6; bases outside the gene matches: 4. The germline V gene has CDR1 SGHNT and CDR2 YENEEA. This CDR3 has 13 amino acids. The CDR3 nucleotides are TGTGCCAGCAGCTTCCGGACAGGATCTGAAGCTTTCTTT. This codes for CASSFRTGSEAFF.

The V call is TRBV10-3, the J call TRBJ1-2; no definite D call. Trimming shortened V by 3 bases and J by 4 bases, and 6 bases separated the two germline ends. Germline-derived CDR1 and CDR2 are ENHRY and SYGVKD. The CDR3 sequence is 12 residues long. In DNA, the CDR3 is TGTGCCATCAGTGATGGAGTCTATGGCTACACCTTC. Amino acids: CAISDGVYGYTF.

The rearrangement uses TRBV25-1 and TRBJ2-1, with a tentative D call TRBD2 (5 bases). The V gene's germline CDR1 is MGHDK and CDR2 SYGVNS. The V end lost 3 bases, the J end lost 6 bases, and 24 bases lay between the germline ends. The CDR3 runs 18 residues. In nucleotides, the CDR3 is TGTGCCAGCAGTGATTCGACGGCTAGCCGTTTTTCTCCCAATGAGCAGTTCTTC. Its protein product is CASSDSTASRFSPNEQFF.

This clone came up a few times. The chain combines TRBV11-2 with TRBJ2-5; 7 nucleotides match TRBD1. The CDR3 runs to 14 residues. The trim removed 1 base at V and 1 base at J, leaving 0 bases unmatched. The germline CDR1 and CDR2 sequences are SGHAT and FQNNGV. The CDR3 nucleotides are TGTGCCAGCAGCTTAGGGGACAGCCAAGAGACCCAGTACTTC. Its translation: CASSLGDSQETQYF.

J is TRBJ2-7 and V is TRBV18; weak D call: TRBD1 (5 bases). The CDR3 is 16 residues long. From germline, CDR1 is KGHSH and CDR2 LQKENI. Trimming stripped 2 bases from V and 0 bases from J, with 14 bases between. The CDR3 here is CASSPEYRQTSYEQYF. CDR3 DNA sequence: TGTGCCAGCTCACCAGAATACAGGCAAACCTCCTACGAGCAGTACTTC. Full variable domain (remainder filled in from reference TRBV18 and TRBJ2-7): NAGVMQNPRHLVRRRGQEARLRCSPMKGHSHVYWYRQLPEEGLKFMVYLQKENIIDESGMPKERFSAEFPKEGPSILRIQQVVRGDSAAYFCASSPEYRQTSYEQYFGPGTRLTVT.

The gene calls are TRBV4-2 and TRBJ2-4; 8 nucleotides agree with TRBD2. V lost 0 bases, J lost 1 base, and 8 bases stayed unmatched. This CDR3 comprises 18 residues. Germline V gene data show CDR1 as LGHNA and CDR2 as YNFKEQ. This chain's CDR3 is CASSQDPGGAAAKNIQYF. In nucleotides, the CDR3 is TGTGCCAGCAGCCAAGACCCCGGGGGGGCGGCGGCCAAAAACATTCAGTACTTC.

The CDR3 protein is CASSYVPGSNTEAFF. The CDR3 DNA follows: TGTGCCAGCAGTTACGTTCCGGGATCTAACACTGAAGCTTTCTTT. The rearrangement links TRBV6-5 to TRBJ1-1; D is uncertain. V was clipped by 2 bases and J by 2 bases, with 12 bases between them. The CDR3 is made up of 15 amino acids. Germline V lookup: CDR1 MNHEY, CDR2 SVGAGI.

V gene TRBV7-9 combines with J gene TRBJ1-4, with 11 bases identical to TRBD1. Germline V gives CDR1 SEHNR, CDR2 FQNEAQ (reference sequence). The CDR3 sequence is 17 residues long. J gave up 3 bases and V 3 bases, and 6 bases lay outside the gene matches. The CDR3 protein is CASSLDRGQEANEKLFF. CDR3 in DNA: TGTGCCAGCAGCTTGGACAGGGGGCAAGAAGCTAATGAAAAACTGTTTTTT.

The chain combines TRBV29-1 with TRBJ1-1; no firm D call. CDR3 length: 11 residues. Trimming stripped 6 bases from V and 6 bases from J, with 11 bases between. Per germline, CDR1 SQVTM and CDR2 ANQGSEA. The CDR3 DNA is TGCAGCGTGGACCCACTAGCTGAAGCTTTCTTT. It yields the protein CSVDPLAEAFF.

This chain uses TRBV6-1 with TRBJ1-5, with D uncertain. The CDR3 consists of 14 residues. The V end was cut by 1 base, the J end by 6 bases, with 10 bases between. Germline-derived CDR1 and CDR2 are MNHNS and SASEGT. The DNA of the CDR3 is TGTGCCAGCAGTGAAGAACGAGTAACTCAGCCCCAGCATTTT. The encoded protein is CASSEERVTQPQHF.

The chain joins TRBV9 to TRBJ1-1; 7 nucleotides match TRBD1. This CDR3 contains 14 residues. J was trimmed by 4 bases and V by 0 bases; bases with no gene match: 3. Germline CDR1 reads SGDLS; CDR2 reads YYNGEE. As DNA, the CDR3 is TGTGCCAGCAGCGTAGTGGCAGGGGGCACTGAAGCTTTCTTT. Its protein is CASSVVAGGTEAFF.

This chain links TRBV4-1 with TRBJ2-7; 9 bases map to TRBD2. The J call may be mistaken, given a closer DNA end match to TRBJ2-1. Germline V gene data show CDR1 as MGHRA and CDR2 as YSYEKL. The CDR3 extends over 16 amino acids. The CDR3 is CASRQLAGMINNEQFF. The CDR3 coding sequence is TGCGCCAGCAGACAGCTAGCGGGGATGATCAACAATGAGCAGTTCTTC.

J is TRBJ2-7 and V is TRBV7-6, with TRBD1 matching 9 bases. CDR1 SGHVS and CDR2 FNYEAQ come from the germline V gene. Trimming took 1 base from V and 3 from J; bases not matched to a gene: 1. This CDR3 has 14 residues. CDR3 residues: CASSLGDRVYEQYF. The CDR3 DNA is TGTGCCAGCAGCTTAGGGGACAGGGTCTACGAGCAGTACTTC. Full variable domain (rest looked up from reference TRBV7-6 and TRBJ2-7): GAGVSQSPRYKVTKRGQDVALRCDPISGHVSLYWYRQALGQGPEFLTYFNYEAQQDKSGLPNDRFSAERPEGSISTLTIQRTEQRDSAMYRCASSLGDRVYEQYFGPGTRLTVT.